Following are 23 T cell receptor beta chains from one sample sequenced in a study of identical twins. TCRdb reanalysed the 5' RACE reads using MiXCR and keeps one entry per CDR3 protein. This sample has under 300,000 distinct CDR3 sequences, with approximately 12% found just once. The data also belong to a second study, concerning yellow fever vaccine responses in identical twins.

The sequencing input was memory (CD45RO+) T cells sorted from blood. These TCRs come from a woman aged 18 to 35 in good health.

A few counts support this clonotype. The V gene is TRBV19, the J gene TRBJ2-1; 7 bases match TRBD2. V was pared by 4 bases and J by 10 bases, with 16 bases of the junction left unmatched. Looked up from germline, CDR1 is LNHDA and CDR2 is SQIVND (reference sequence). This CDR3 contains 16 residues. The CDR3 reads CASSTTGTTGSGEQFF. The CDR3 region has the DNA TGTGCCAGTAGTACGACGGGGACTACCGGGTCAGGCGAGCAGTTCTTC. Full variable domain (rest looked up from reference TRBV19 and TRBJ2-1): DGGITQSPKYLFRKEGQNVTLSCEQNLNHDAMYWYRQDPGQGLRLIYYSQIVNDFQKGDIAEGYSVSREKKESFPLTVTSAQKNPTAFYLCASSTTGTTGSGEQFFGPGTRLTVL.

The rearrangement uses TRBV4-3 and TRBJ2-1; TRBD2 matches 8 bases. Germline CDR1 reads LGHNA; CDR2 reads YSLEER. V dropped 0 bases and J dropped 6; count of bases not matched to a gene: 16. There are 19 residues in the CDR3. The CDR3 DNA reads as TGCGCCAGCAGCCAAGACCCCATCGCGGGTAGCGGGGAGATCAATGAGCAGTTCTTC. Its protein product is CASSQDPIAGSGEINEQFF.

About this clonotype itself: Sequence at one end of the junction differs from germline and may be a read error. This chain links TRBV5-6 with TRBJ2-5, with 7 positions matching TRBD2. Germline CDR1 SGHDT, CDR2 YYEEEE. This CDR3 is built from 15 residues. CDR3 bases: TGTGCCATCAGCCCCGCGGGAGAGTACCAAGAGACCCAGTACTTC. Its translation: CAISPAGEYQETQYF.

This chain joins TRBV9 and TRBJ2-1; TRBD2 is a possible D gene (6 bases). The V end was cut by 0 bases, the J end by 1 base, with 11 bases between. CDR3 length: 16 residues. Germline assignment: CDR1 SGDLS and CDR2 YYNGEE. The CDR3 protein is CASSVEVGRSYNEQFF. The CDR3 region has the DNA TGTGCCAGCAGCGTAGAGGTTGGGAGGTCCTACAATGAGCAGTTCTTC. The full variable domain, with the rest looked up from reference TRBV9 and TRBJ2-1, is DSGVTQTPKHLITATGQRVTLRCSPRSGDLSVYWYQQSLDQGLQFLIQYYNGEERAKGNILERFSAQQFPDLHSELNLSSLELGDSALYFCASSVEVGRSYNEQFFGPGTRLTVL.

The chain carries TRBV27 and TRBJ2-3; D is unresolved. The length of the CDR3 is 15 residues. In germline, CDR1 is MNHEY, CDR2 SMNVEV (reference sequence). Trimming pared 4 bases from V and 2 bases from J, leaving 13 bases between. The CDR3 here is CASSSNDWFTDTQYF. The CDR3 DNA reads as TGTGCCAGCAGTTCCAACGACTGGTTCACAGATACGCAGTATTTT.

The gene calls are TRBV4-1 and TRBJ2-7; D is perhaps TRBD1 or TRBD2 (5 bases each). The V gene lost 5 bases and the J gene lost 5 bases, with 19 bases spanning the gap. Germline CDR1 is MGHRA and CDR2 is YSYEKL. This CDR3 is built from 15 residues. CDR3 region: CASSSPGIRGHEQYF. The CDR3 DNA reads TGCGCCAGCAGCTCACCCGGGATCCGGGGCCACGAGCAGTACTTC.

This sequence joins TRBV6-6 and TRBJ2-3; 8 bases map to TRBD1. The CDR3 extends over 13 amino acids. Germline V gives CDR1 MNHNY, CDR2 SVGAGI (reference sequence). V lost 10 bases, J lost 2 bases, and 5 bases stayed unmatched. In DNA, the CDR3 is TGTGCCACCCAGACAGGGGACACAGATACGCAGTATTTT. Amino acids: CATQTGDTDTQYF.

V usage is TRBV10-3 and J usage is TRBJ2-1, with TRBD2 as a possible D gene (6 bases). V was cut by 0 bases and J by 3 bases, with 12 bases left in between. There are 16 residues in the CDR3. Germline-derived CDR1 and CDR2 are ENHRY and SYGVKD. CDR3 amino acids: CAISESAGLYYNEQFF. Here the CDR3 DNA reads TGTGCCATCAGTGAGTCCGCGGGGCTCTACTACAATGAGCAGTTCTTC.

This clonotype was picked up a small number of times. The rearrangement links TRBV5-6 to TRBJ2-1; 9 bases agree with TRBD1. Germline loops: CDR1 SGHDT, CDR2 YYEEEE. V shed 0 bases, J shed 7 bases, and the junction held 5 bases outside the gene matches. The CDR3 is made up of 15 amino acids. This CDR3 is CASSLAGQGWNEQFF. CDR3 nucleotides: TGTGCCAGCAGCTTGGCGGGACAGGGTTGGAATGAGCAGTTCTTC.

The V call is TRBV19, the J call TRBJ2-2; D perhaps matches TRBD2 (5 bases). The CDR3 is made up of 14 amino acids. The germline V and J ends were trimmed by 10 bases and 4 bases, with 16 bases remaining between them. Per germline, CDR1 LNHDA and CDR2 SQIVND (reference sequence). The CDR3 sequence is CATRRAVGTGELFF. CDR3 nucleotide sequence: TGTGCCACCAGGCGGGCAGTAGGCACCGGGGAGCTGTTTTTT.

This clonotype was recorded many times. V usage is TRBV14 and J usage is TRBJ1-1; D gene unclear. The germline gives CDR1 SGHDN, CDR2 FVKESK. V lost 0 bases and J lost 1, with 6 bases in between. This CDR3 region has 14 residues. Here the CDR3 reads CASSQDGWNTEAFF. The CDR3 DNA follows: TGTGCCAGCAGCCAAGACGGGTGGAACACTGAAGCTTTCTTT. Complete variable domain (other parts from reference TRBV14 and TRBJ1-1): EAGVTQFPSHSVIEKGQTVTLRCDPISGHDNLYWYRRVMGKEIKFLLHFVKESKQDESGMPNNRFLAERTGGTYSTLKVQPAELEDSGVYFCASSQDGWNTEAFFGQGTRLTVV.

V gene TRBV18 combines with J gene TRBJ1-2, with D tentatively TRBD1 (5 bases). Germline CDR1 KGHSH, CDR2 LQKENI. Trimming pared 3 bases from V and 4 bases from J, leaving 18 bases between. CDR3 length equals 16 residues. In nucleotides, the CDR3 is TGTGCCAGCTCACCGTCCAGGCAGGGTTTCGTCTATGGCTACACCTTC. It translates to CASSPSRQGFVYGYTF.

In this sample, this clonotype turned up a few times. V and J are TRBV7-2 and TRBJ2-2; 7 bases are a match to TRBD1. In germline, CDR1 is SGHTA, CDR2 FQGNSA. The length of the CDR3 is 16 residues. The ends lost 3 bases at V and 1 base at J; junction bases unmatched: 5. The CDR3 loop is CASSFRQGRNTGELFF. CDR3 nucleotides: TGTGCCAGCAGCTTTCGACAGGGACGGAACACCGGGGAGCTGTTTTTT.

This chain's CDR3 is CASSLRTAEYGYTF. The CDR3 nucleotides are TGTGCCAGCAGCTTAAGGACAGCGGAGTATGGCTACACCTTC. V is TRBV7-2 and J is TRBJ1-2; possibly TRBD1 for D (6 bases). Germline-derived CDR1 and CDR2 are SGHTA and FQGNSA. V was clipped by 2 bases and J by 5 bases, with 12 bases between them. This CDR3 is 14 amino acids long.

Details on this clonotype: With a much larger clone just one base away, this may be a read error. CDR3 nucleotide sequence: TGTGCCAGCAGTTTAATGGGCACCGGGGAGCTGTTTTTT. Its translation is CASSLMGTGELFF. The rearrangement joins TRBV12-3 or TRBV12-4 to TRBJ2-2; D not certain. This CDR3 has 13 residues. The ends were cut back, 2 bases at V and 4 bases at J, with 5 bases in the middle.

This clonotype was observed a handful of times. The V and J genes are TRBV5-1 and TRBJ2-7; TRBD1 matches 11 bases. Germline V CDR1 and CDR2: SGHRS, YFSETQ. CDR3 length equals 15 residues. The ends lost 3 bases at V and 3 bases at J; junction bases unmatched: 5. CDR3 coding DNA: TGCGCCAGCAGCTCTGGAGGGACAGGGGGCTACGAGCAGTACTTC. Its translation: CASSSGGTGGYEQYF. The full variable domain, with the rest looked up from reference TRBV5-1 and TRBJ2-7, is KAGVTQTPRYLIKTRGQQVTLSCSPISGHRSVSWYQQTPGQGLQFLFEYFSETQRNKGNFPGRFSGRQFSNSRSEMNVSTLELGDSALYLCASSSGGTGGYEQYFGPGTRLTVT.

This clonotype was found a few times. This rearrangement joins TRBV14 to TRBJ2-5; 13 nucleotides match TRBD2. The junction had 5 bases not matched to a gene; V was cut back by 4 bases and J by 0 bases. The CDR3 length is 17 residues. Germline CDR1 SGHDN, CDR2 FVKESK. In DNA, the CDR3 is TGTGCCAGCAGCCCCAAGGGACTAGCGGGGTACCAAGAGACCCAGTACTTC. Its protein is CASSPKGLAGYQETQYF.

This clonotype was counted only a few times. The chain is built from TRBV15 and TRBJ2-7; D is tentatively TRBD1 or TRBD2 (5 bases each). The CDR3 spans 13 residues. Germline V lookup: CDR1 LNHNV, CDR2 YYDKDF (reference sequence). The V end was cut by 8 bases, the J end by 0 bases, with 11 bases between. CDR3 sequence reads: CATGDGDSYEQYF. The CDR3, as DNA: TGTGCCACCGGGGACGGAGACTCCTACGAGCAGTACTTC. Based on the CDR3 plus reference TRBV15 and TRBJ2-7, the full variable domain is DAMVIQNPRYQVTQFGKPVTLSCSQTLNHNVMYWYQQKSSQAPKLLFHYYDKDFNNEADTPDNFQSRRPNTSFCFLDIRSPGLGDTAMYLCATGDGDSYEQYFGPGTRLTVT.

This clonotype was counted only a few times. This chain connects TRBV24-1 to TRBJ2-7; no firm D call. CDR1 and CDR2 from the germline V gene are KGHDR and SFDVKD. With 3 bases removed from V and 5 bases from J, the gap between germline ends came to 7 bases. The CDR3 covers 12 residues. Here the CDR3 DNA reads TGTGCCACCAGTGATCCCAGCGACGAGCAGTACTTC. It specifies CATSDPSDEQYF.

This clonotype occurred a few times. V is TRBV7-2 and J is TRBJ2-2; 9 bases are shared with TRBD2. Germline trimming cut 4 bases from V and 2 bases from J; bases unmatched to any gene: 8. This CDR3 contains 17 residues. Germline assignment: CDR1 SGHTA and CDR2 FQGNSA. The CDR3 region is CASSSRLRGGNTGELFF. In DNA form, the CDR3 reads TGTGCCAGCAGCTCGAGGTTGCGGGGGGGAAACACCGGGGAGCTGTTTTTT. Based on the CDR3 plus reference TRBV7-2 and TRBJ2-2, the full variable domain is GAGVSQSPSNKVTEKGKDVELRCDPISGHTALYWYRQSLGQGLEFLIYFQGNSAPDKSGLPSDRFSAERTGGSVSTLTIQRTQQEDSAVYLCASSSRLRGGNTGELFFGEGSRLTVL.

This clonotype has a handful of counts. At one of its ends the junction is not consistent with the germline gene, which may arise from a read error. The chain links TRBV6-4 to TRBJ2-3, with 8 bases matching TRBD2. CDR3 length: 15 amino acids. CDR1 MRHNA and CDR2 SNTAGT come from the germline V gene. CDR3 in DNA: TGTGCCAGCAGAGACTACCGGACTAGCCAAGATACGCAGTATTTT. Encoded protein: CASRDYRTSQDTQYF.

The rearrangement links TRBV30 to TRBJ2-7; D unclear. Looked up from germline, CDR1 is GTSNPN and CDR2 is SVGIG (reference sequence). CDR3 length: 15 amino acids. Trimming pared 0 bases from V and 3 bases from J, leaving 15 bases between. This CDR3 is CAWSVTPSHLYEQYF. DNA for the CDR3: TGTGCCTGGAGTGTAACCCCTAGTCACCTCTACGAGCAGTACTTC.

V usage is TRBV7-2 and J usage is TRBJ2-7; 9 nucleotides align to TRBD2. The junction had 7 bases not matched to a gene; V was cut back by 5 bases and J by 5 bases. Germline values: CDR1 SGHTA, CDR2 FQGNSA. The CDR3 is 14 residues long. The CDR3 is CASSLMRGGHEQYF. The CDR3 DNA sequence: TGTGCCAGCAGCCTCATGCGGGGGGGCCACGAGCAGTACTTC.